This T cell receptor beta chain was obtained from a study of OX40 agonist ivuxolimab in advanced cancers. Germline lookup yields CDR1 SNHLY and CDR2 FYNNEI. The CDR3 covers 14 residues. V lost 7 bases to trimming and J lost 5 bases, with 14 bases between them. The table came from immunoSEQ multiplex PCR; TCRdb's copy has only in-frame clones and leaves some out. Of under 65,000 clones listed, roughly 90% are singletons. The origin of this receptor is an adult with an advanced solid tumor such as melanoma, head and neck, liver or kidney cancer. The J gene is TRBJ1-4, the V gene TRBV2; D remains unclear. The source material was CD4+ or CD8+ T cells sorted from blood, sampled in a trial of the OX40 agonist ivuxolimab. The CDR3 is CASIGRNVNEKLFF. Written as DNA, the CDR3 is TGTGCCAGCATAGGCAGGAACGTCAATGAAAAACTGTTTTTT.